Each of the 30 T cell receptor beta chains below was sequenced from the same sample in a study of T cells in Graves' hyperthyroidism and ophthalmopathy. RNA transcripts served as the template for amplifying TCR beta CDR3 regions. The HTBI primer set was used in a first-round RT-PCR of the TCR CDR3. MiXCR, run by TCRdb on the multiplex PCR reads, gives a single entry per CDR3 protein. Among about 590,000 distinct CDR3 sequences listed, about 15% were seen once. Sample: blood. The receptor source for this set is a woman between 25 and 40 years old with Graves' hyperthyroidism.

This clonotype appeared a few times. The J gene is TRBJ2-1, the V gene TRBV27; D is perhaps TRBD2 (6 bases). Germline CDR1 and CDR2: MNHEY and SMNVEV (reference sequence). The V gene lost 8 bases and the J gene lost 9 bases, with 14 bases spanning the gap. CDR3 size: 12 residues. CDR3 protein: CASQPRGSEQFF. Written as DNA, the CDR3 is TGTGCCAGCCAACCCCGGGGGTCTGAGCAGTTCTTC.

A few counts support this clonotype. The V and J genes are TRBV12-3 or TRBV12-4 and TRBJ2-2; 7 bases line up with TRBD2. CDR3 length: 14 amino acids. J lost 0 bases, V lost 6 bases, and 1 base had no gene match. CDR3 DNA sequence: TGTGCCAGCAGACTAGCGTCGAACACCGGGGAGCTGTTTTTT. It translates to CASRLASNTGELFF.

As for this clonotype: A much larger clone sits a single nucleotide away, making a read error possible. J is TRBJ1-2 and V is TRBV7-2, with D possibly TRBD1 on 6 matching bases. The germline V gene encodes CDR1 SGHTA and CDR2 FQGNSA. The CDR3 runs to 16 residues. The germline V and J ends were trimmed by 4 bases and 4 bases, with 19 bases remaining between them. The CDR3 nucleotides are TGTGCCAGCAGCTCTATTCGGAACAGGGTTATCTATGGCTACACCTTC. It encodes CASSSIRNRVIYGYTF. Based on the CDR3 plus reference TRBV7-2 and TRBJ1-2, the full variable domain is GAGVSQSPSNKVTEKGKDVELRCDPISGHTALYWYRQSLGQGLEFLIYFQGNSAPDKSGLPSDRFSAERTGGSVSTLTIQRTQQEDSAVYLCASSSIRNRVIYGYTFGSGTRLTVV.

About this clonotype itself: This sequence may be a read error, since a much larger clone differs from it by one base. The V gene is TRBV18, the J gene TRBJ2-5; 9 bases are a match to TRBD2. The CDR3 has 14 amino acids. Germline values: CDR1 KGHSH, CDR2 LQKENI. V lost 1 base, J lost 4 bases, and 1 base stayed unmatched. For the CDR3, the DNA is TGTGCCAGCTCACCACTAGCGGGAGTAGAGACCCAGTACTTC. This codes for CASSPLAGVETQYF.

This clonotype was seen a few times. The gene calls are TRBV20-1 and TRBJ1-2; TRBD1 aligns across 9 bases. CDR3 length: 15 amino acids. The V segment lost 1 base and the J segment 7 bases; nucleotides outside the gene matches: 10. CDR1 is DFQATT and CDR2 is SNEGSKA in the germline V gene (reference sequence). This CDR3 is CSARVPGQGRSGYTF. The CDR3 DNA reads TGCAGTGCTAGAGTTCCGGGACAGGGTCGGAGTGGCTACACCTTC.

This clonotype was observed at least ten times. The J gene is TRBJ2-7, the V gene TRBV5-6, with a weak D call TRBD2 (6 bases). V lost 3 bases and J lost 2, with 15 bases in between. The CDR3 totals 15 residues. Germline V gene data show CDR1 as SGHDT and CDR2 as YYEEEE. The CDR3 sequence: CASSSRGGEPYEQYF. Here the CDR3 DNA reads TGTGCCAGCAGCTCCCGGGGCGGGGAACCCTACGAGCAGTACTTC. The variable domain in full, with the rest retrieved from reference TRBV5-6 and TRBJ2-7, is DAGVTQSPTHLIKTRGQQVTLRCSPKSGHDTVSWYQQALGQGPQFIFQYYEEEERQRGNFPDRFSGHQFPNYSSELNVNALLLGDSALYLCASSSRGGEPYEQYFGPGTRLTVT.

This clonotype was detected a few times. CDR3 region: CATSNLAVSYEQYF. The CDR3 nucleotides read TGTGCCACCAGCAACCTAGCGGTCTCCTACGAGCAGTACTTC. The chain combines TRBV15 with TRBJ2-7; 7 nucleotides agree with TRBD2. After removal of 4 bases from V and 0 bases from J, the junction contained 3 bases not matched to a gene. The germline V gene encodes CDR1 LNHNV and CDR2 YYDKDF (reference sequence). This CDR3 spans 14 amino acids.

The rearrangement uses TRBV20-1 and TRBJ2-1; the D is unclear. Looked up from germline, CDR1 is DFQATT and CDR2 is SNEGSKA (reference sequence). The CDR3 is 11 residues long. V shed 0 bases and J shed 9 bases, with 6 bases lying between them. The CDR3 DNA reads as TGCAGTGCTAGAGATGTAGGTGAGCAGTTCTTC. It translates to CSARDVGEQFF.

CDR3 coding DNA: TGTGCCAGCAGCGAGACCCGGGGGGGGAACACTGAAGCTTTCTTT. Residues: CASSETRGGNTEAFF. The chain is built from TRBV9 and TRBJ1-1; TRBD1 might be the D (5 bases). Germline V lookup: CDR1 SGDLS, CDR2 YYNGEE. With 3 bases removed from V and 1 base from J, the gap between germline ends came to 13 bases. The CDR3 extends over 15 amino acids.

Concerning this clonotype: A much larger clone differs by one base, so this may be a read error. This chain joins TRBV11-1 and TRBJ2-1, with D perhaps matching TRBD2 (6 bases). The V end was cut by 5 bases, the J end by 3 bases, with 20 bases between. The CDR3 extends over 17 amino acids. CDR1 and CDR2 from the germline V gene are SGHAT and FQDESV (reference sequence). For the CDR3, the DNA is TGTGCCAGCAGCGGGTCTAGCGCCCTATCTATCTACAATGAGCAGTTCTTC. Amino acid sequence: CASSGSSALSIYNEQFF.

This clonotype showed up many times. V is TRBV12-3 or TRBV12-4 and J is TRBJ2-5; 9 bases are a match to TRBD1. V lost 3 bases to trimming and J lost 2 bases; unmatched junction nucleotides: 4. The CDR3 runs 15 residues. In nucleotides, the CDR3 is TGTGCCAGCAGTTTCCTGGACAGGGGACAAGAGACCCAGTACTTC. Its protein is CASSFLDRGQETQYF.

This clonotype showed up many times. The V gene is TRBV6-1, the J gene TRBJ1-5; weak D call: TRBD1 (6 bases). Trimming cost V 5 bases and J 2 bases, with 13 bases left between them. Per germline, CDR1 MNHNS and CDR2 SASEGT. This CDR3 is built from 15 residues. DNA for the CDR3: TGTGCCAGCAGTACTTCCAGGGGCGGCAATCAGCCCCAGCATTTT. Protein product: CASSTSRGGNQPQHF.

In its sample, this clonotype was seen many times. The rearrangement links TRBV7-6 to TRBJ2-3; 7 nucleotides match TRBD1. The CDR3 spans 15 residues. Germline-derived CDR1 and CDR2 are SGHVS and FNYEAQ. V shed 5 bases and J 5 bases; nucleotides not matched to a gene: 10. The CDR3: CASSRTGVPGDTQYF. The DNA of the CDR3 is TGTGCCAGCAGCCGTACAGGGGTTCCGGGAGATACGCAGTATTTT.

The J gene is TRBJ2-4, the V gene TRBV11-2; D is unresolved. Per germline, CDR1 SGHAT and CDR2 FQNNGV. V was trimmed by 3 bases and J by 3 bases, leaving 6 bases between them. The CDR3 runs 13 residues. CDR3 nucleotide sequence: TGTGCCAGCAGCTTGGGGATCAAAAACATTCAGTACTTC. Protein sequence: CASSLGIKNIQYF.

This clonotype has a handful of counts. The J gene is TRBJ1-2, the V gene TRBV7-9, with TRBD1 matching over 10 bases. The germline gives CDR1 SEHNR, CDR2 FQNEAQ (reference sequence). After removal of 3 bases from V and 5 bases from J, the junction contained 6 bases not matched to a gene. The CDR3 loop spans 15 amino acids. CDR3 DNA: TGTGCCAGCAGCTTCTTCCGGGACAGGGGATATGGCTACACCTTC. Encoded protein: CASSFFRDRGYGYTF.

The chain uses TRBV30 and TRBJ1-5, with D possibly being TRBD1 (6 bases). The CDR3 extends over 17 amino acids. Germline values: CDR1 GTSNPN, CDR2 SVGIG (reference sequence). V was clipped by 0 bases and J by 1 base, with 16 bases between them. CDR3 DNA sequence: TGTGCCTGGAGTGTACGAGATCGAGGGGGGAGCAATCAGCCCCAGCATTTT. Its translation is CAWSVRDRGGSNQPQHF.

The chain has TRBV10-1 and TRBJ2-7; no reliable D call. CDR3 length: 11 residues. From germline, CDR1 is WNHNN and CDR2 SYGVQD (reference sequence). V shed 8 bases and J shed 5 bases, with 10 bases lying between them. In DNA, the CDR3 is TGCGCCAGCGGGAACATAGACGAGCAGTACTTC. This translates into CASGNIDEQYF.

This clonotype was counted many times. This sequence joins TRBV18 and TRBJ1-1; D call uncertain. The germline V gene encodes CDR1 KGHSH and CDR2 LQKENI. CDR3 length equals 14 residues. V lost 1 base, J lost 1 base, and 7 bases lay in between. As DNA, the CDR3 is TGTGCCAGCTCACCACGAGAGGGGAACACTGAAGCTTTCTTT. Its protein product is CASSPREGNTEAFF.

J is TRBJ2-3 and V is TRBV3-1; D gene ambiguous. Germline-derived CDR1 and CDR2 are LGHDT and YNNKEL (reference sequence). This CDR3 contains 18 residues. The ends were cut back, 6 bases at V and 0 bases at J, with 22 bases in the middle. As DNA, the CDR3 is TGTGCCAGCAGTCAGCTCACTTCGACGGGTACTAGCACAGATACGCAGTATTTT. This gives the protein CASSQLTSTGTSTDTQYF.

This clonotype occurred a few times. The chain carries TRBV10-3 and TRBJ2-1, with 7 positions matching TRBD2. The J segment lost 5 bases and the V segment lost 11 bases, leaving 9 bases of the junction unmatched. There are 13 residues in the CDR3. Germline values: CDR1 ENHRY, CDR2 SYGVKD. CDR3 DNA: TGTGCCCTCAAGCGGGAAGTCGACAATGAGCAGTTCTTC. Its translation is CALKREVDNEQFF.

The table lists this clonotype with many counts. The rearrangement uses TRBV12-3 or TRBV12-4 and TRBJ2-1; 14 nucleotides line up with TRBD2. The CDR3 is made up of 18 amino acids. Trimming cost V 3 bases and J 7 bases; bases outside gene matches: 11. CDR3 sequence reads: CASSFLMTSGRAGNEQFF. The CDR3 DNA is TGTGCCAGCAGTTTCTTAATGACTAGCGGGAGGGCCGGGAATGAGCAGTTCTTC.

The sample holds a few counts of this clonotype. This may be a read error: a much more frequent sequence differs by one nucleotide. V and J are TRBV27 and TRBJ2-1; tentatively, D is TRBD1 (5 bases). In germline, CDR1 is MNHEY, CDR2 SMNVEV (reference sequence). The CDR3 covers 13 residues. The V end lost 3 bases, the J end lost 5 bases, and 8 bases lay between the germline ends. The CDR3 DNA is TGTGCCAGCAGTTTTAACAGGAACAATGAGCAGTTCTTC. Its translation: CASSFNRNNEQFF.

This clonotype was observed at least ten times. This chain connects TRBV10-3 to TRBJ1-3; no definite D call. The CDR3 has 13 amino acids. V was shortened by 9 bases and J by 0 bases, with 9 bases between the two germline ends. CDR1 and CDR2 from the germline V gene are ENHRY and SYGVKD. The CDR3 reads CAISERSGNTIYF. CDR3 DNA sequence: TGTGCCATAAGCGAACGCTCTGGAAACACCATATATTTT.

This clonotype was observed at least ten times. This chain links TRBV28 with TRBJ1-1, with D maybe TRBD1 (6 bases). V was shortened by 7 bases and J by 5 bases, with 20 bases between the two germline ends. CDR1 and CDR2 from the germline V gene are MDHEN and SYDVKM. This CDR3 spans 15 amino acids. The CDR3 sequence: CASTYRAAGRTEAFF. DNA for the CDR3: TGTGCCAGCACGTACAGGGCGGCTGGACGGACTGAAGCTTTCTTT.

On this clonotype itself: A read error may be the cause here, since a much bigger clone is one base away. The chain couples TRBV3-1 to TRBJ1-3; D gene ambiguous. The germline CDR1 and CDR2 sequences are LGHDT and YNNKEL (reference sequence). This CDR3 region has 12 residues. The CDR3 nucleotides are TGTGTCAGCAGCTTTGTTGGAAACACCATATATTTT. This translates into CVSSFVGNTIYF.

This clonotype was observed at least ten times. V usage is TRBV6-5 and J usage is TRBJ1-2; D not resolved. V was trimmed by 2 bases and J by 0 bases, leaving 7 bases between them. Germline V lookup: CDR1 MNHEY, CDR2 SVGAGI. The length of the CDR3 is 14 residues. Here the CDR3 reads CASSYGGANYGYTF. In nucleotides, the CDR3 is TGTGCCAGCAGTTACGGCGGAGCTAACTATGGCTACACCTTC.

This clonotype was seen at least ten times. The J gene is TRBJ1-1, the V gene TRBV11-2; 11 bases fit TRBD1. Per germline, CDR1 SGHAT and CDR2 FQNNGV. The V gene end was trimmed by 5 bases and the J gene end by 4 bases; junction bases not matched to a gene: 6. The CDR3 is 15 residues long. The CDR3 nucleotides are TGTGCCAGCAGCCCCGGACAGGGGGCTGTCACTGAAGCTTTCTTT. Protein product: CASSPGQGAVTEAFF.

Ten or more counts support this clonotype. The V gene is TRBV5-1, the J gene TRBJ2-1, with TRBD2 identical over 10 bases. Germline V lookup: CDR1 SGHRS, CDR2 YFSETQ. Trimming cost V 1 base and J 8 bases; bases outside gene matches: 6. This CDR3 is 15 amino acids long. CDR3 residues: CASSLILAGADEQFF. The CDR3 DNA reads TGCGCCAGCAGCTTGATTCTAGCGGGAGCTGATGAGCAGTTCTTC. The complete variable domain, with remaining parts taken from reference TRBV5-1 and TRBJ2-1, reads KAGVTQTPRYLIKTRGQQVTLSCSPISGHRSVSWYQQTPGQGLQFLFEYFSETQRNKGNFPGRFSGRQFSNSRSEMNVSTLELGDSALYLCASSLILAGADEQFFGPGTRLTVL.

A word on this clonotype: A much larger clone lies one base from this, so it may be a read error. The chain joins TRBV6-1 to TRBJ2-1; tentatively, D is TRBD2 (6 bases). The CDR3 contains 16 residues. V was shortened by 2 bases and J by 8 bases, with 19 bases between the two germline ends. CDR1 and CDR2 from the germline V gene are MNHNS and SASEGT. The CDR3 DNA reads TGTGCCAGCAGTGAATTTAGGACTAACGCTTACGATGAGCAGTTCTTC. It is translated as CASSEFRTNAYDEQFF.

The J gene is TRBJ1-3, the V gene TRBV5-1; 9 bases match TRBD1. The CDR3 length is 14 residues. The germline gives CDR1 SGHRS, CDR2 YFSETQ. Trimming cost V 4 bases and J 9 bases; bases outside gene matches: 8. The CDR3 loop reads CASSQGQGAGTIYF. CDR3 DNA sequence: TGCGCCAGCAGCCAGGGACAGGGAGCGGGCACCATATATTTT.